These 29 T cell receptor beta chains were sequenced from one sample in a study of cytomegalovirus exposure and HLA in healthy donors. Primers for the PCR totalled 60 Vbeta and 13 Jbeta. Clones were read by immunoSEQ multiplex PCR, and TCRdb kept only the in-frame ones, dropping some. The table records 150,000 to 200,000 clones, over 9.5% of them present only once. Sequencing input: PBMCs. These receptors were taken from a man aged 45-65 years in good health and CMV-seropositive.

The chain has TRBV2 and TRBJ2-3, with TRBD2 as a possible D gene (5 bases). Trimming stripped 6 bases from V and 6 bases from J, with 13 bases between. The CDR3 sequence is 13 residues long. In germline, CDR1 is SNHLY, CDR2 FYNNEI. The CDR3 here is CASSGNAGDTQYF. CDR3 nucleotide sequence: TGTGCCAGCAGCGGGAACGCCGGGGATACGCAGTATTTT.

The V and J genes are TRBV6-1 and TRBJ2-7; D possibly corresponds to TRBD2 (5 bases). Between the trimmed V and J ends, which lost 4 bases and 3 bases, there was a span of 10 bases. The CDR3 covers 13 residues. Looked up from germline, CDR1 is MNHNS and CDR2 is SASEGT. The CDR3 reads CASSVGRDYEQYF. The DNA of the CDR3 is TGTGCCAGCAGTGTAGGACGGGACTACGAGCAGTACTTC.

The gene calls are TRBV25-1 and TRBJ2-1, with TRBD1 matching 12 bases. The V and J ends lost 2 bases and 9 bases, in that order; junction bases with no gene match: 8. In germline, CDR1 is MGHDK, CDR2 SYGVNS. The CDR3 is 16 amino acids. CDR3 nucleotides: TGTGCCAGCAGTGAAGTATTCGGGACAGGGGGCAGTGAGCAGTTCTTC. Its translation: CASSEVFGTGGSEQFF.

This clone occurred a few times. V and J are TRBV4-3 and TRBJ2-7, with D possibly matching TRBD2 (7 bases). The CDR3 runs to 17 residues. CDR1 and CDR2 from the germline V gene are LGHNA and YSLEER. The ends were cut back, 0 bases at V and 3 bases at J, with 18 bases in the middle. CDR3 sequence reads: CASSQEFRRGDYYEQYV. CDR3 bases: TGCGCCAGCAGCCAAGAATTTAGGAGGGGGGACTACTACGAGCAGTACGTC.

This clone was observed a few times. Other DNA sequences of this sample code for an identical CDR3. The CDR3 region has the DNA TGTGCCTGGAGCCCATTGGACAGGGACACTGAAGCTTTCTTT. This gives the protein CAWSPLDRDTEAFF. The chain carries TRBV30 and TRBJ1-1; the match to TRBD1 covers 8 bases. The germline gives CDR1 GTSNPN, CDR2 SVGIG (reference sequence). CDR3 length: 14 amino acids. J gave up 3 bases and V 3 bases, and 6 bases lay outside the gene matches. The full variable domain, rest sourced from reference TRBV30 and TRBJ1-1, is SQTIHQWPATLVQPVGSPLSLECTVEGTSNPNLYWYRQAAGRGLQLLFYSVGIGQISSEVPQNLSASRPQDRQFILSSKKLLLSDSGFYLCAWSPLDRDTEAFFGQGTRLTVV.

The chain combines TRBV27 with TRBJ2-3; D may be TRBD1 (6 bases). Germline V gene lookup returns CDR1 MNHEY and CDR2 SMNVEV (reference sequence). The V gene lost 2 bases and the J gene lost 3 bases, with 12 bases spanning the gap. The CDR3 covers 15 residues. The DNA of the CDR3 is TGTGCCAGCAGTTTAGAAACAGGGATAACAGATACGCAGTATTTT. Translating it yields CASSLETGITDTQYF.

The chain is built from TRBV30 and TRBJ2-3; no clear D. Germline V gene lookup returns CDR1 GTSNPN and CDR2 SVGIG (reference sequence). Trimming took 1 base from V and 3 from J, leaving 5 bases between them. The CDR3 length is 12 residues. This CDR3 is CAWSESTDTQYF. The CDR3 DNA reads TGTGCCTGGAGTGAATCGACAGATACGCAGTATTTT.

V and J are TRBV7-2 and TRBJ2-7; no reliable D call. This CDR3 is 12 amino acids long. Germline CDR1 SGHTA, CDR2 FQGNSA. V lost 5 bases, J lost 4 bases, and 9 bases lay in between. For the CDR3, the DNA is TGTGCCAGCAGCCTGACTTCTTACGAGCAGTACTTC. It translates to CASSLTSYEQYF.

The chain is built from TRBV11-3 and TRBJ2-1; 15 bases align to TRBD2. This CDR3 comprises 18 residues. CDR1 is SGHNT, CDR2 YENEEA, per germline. The trim removed 5 bases at V and 7 bases at J, leaving 12 bases unmatched. The CDR3 loop is CASSPGLAGGPSRNEQFF. As DNA, the CDR3 is TGTGCCAGCAGCCCAGGACTAGCGGGGGGGCCAAGTAGAAATGAGCAGTTCTTC. The complete variable domain, with remaining parts taken from reference TRBV11-3 and TRBJ2-1, reads EAGVVQSPRYKIIEKKQPVAFWCNPISGHNTLYWYLQNLGQGPELLIRYENEEAVDDSQLPKDRFSAERLKGVDSTLKIQPAELGDSAVYLCASSPGLAGGPSRNEQFFGPGTRLTVL.

The genes are TRBV13 and TRBJ1-4; D is undetermined. V was pared by 5 bases and J by 6 bases, with 13 bases between. CDR1 is PRHDT, CDR2 FYEKMQ, per germline (reference sequence). The CDR3 consists of 14 residues. The CDR3 nucleotides read TGTGCCAGCAGCGTAAGGAGGCAAGATGAAAAACTGTTTTTT. The encoded protein is CASSVRRQDEKLFF. Supplemented by reference TRBV13 and TRBJ1-4, the full variable domain reads AAGVIQSPRHLIKEKRETATLKCYPIPRHDTVYWYQQGPGQDPQFLISFYEKMQSDKGSIPDRFSAQQFSDYHSELNMSSLELGDSALYFCASSVRRQDEKLFFGSGTQLSVL.

In its sample, this clone was seen a few times. The chain carries TRBV27 and TRBJ1-1; D is unclear. The CDR3 loop spans 17 amino acids. The germline V gene encodes CDR1 MNHEY and CDR2 SMNVEV (reference sequence). V was clipped by 4 bases and J by 5 bases, with 23 bases between them. The DNA for the CDR3 is TGTGCCAGCAGTTCCCTGCCCGGGGTAAATCAAAGTACTGAAGCTTTCTTT. This translates into CASSSLPGVNQSTEAFF.

This clone has more than one count but fewer than ten. V is TRBV20-1 and J is TRBJ2-1; the D gene is possibly TRBD1 (6 bases). In germline, CDR1 is DFQATT, CDR2 SNEGSKA (reference sequence). Trimming removed 6 bases at V and 8 bases at J, with 11 bases between. The CDR3 is 11 residues long. This CDR3 reads CSAPGADEQFF. Written as DNA, the CDR3 is TGCAGTGCCCCAGGGGCCGATGAGCAGTTCTTC.

This clone was counted a few times. J is TRBJ1-1 and V is TRBV11-3; D may be TRBD1 (5 bases). This CDR3 is 15 amino acids long. Trimming removed 6 bases from V and 5 bases from J, with 19 bases in between. Germline CDR1 is SGHNT and CDR2 is YENEEA. The CDR3 loop is CASSSYPGKRTEAFF. In nucleotides, the CDR3 is TGTGCCAGCAGTTCTTATCCAGGGAAGAGAACTGAAGCTTTCTTT.

Notes on this clone: This sample includes further DNA sequences coding for the same CDR3. J is TRBJ1-5 and V is TRBV28; TRBD1 matches 10 bases. This CDR3 is 14 amino acids long. The germline V gene has CDR1 MDHEN and CDR2 SYDVKM. V lost 10 bases and J lost 5; bases outside the gene matches: 8. The CDR3 here is CATLRDRGDQPQHF. CDR3 sequence (DNA): TGTGCCACACTCCGGGACAGGGGTGATCAGCCCCAGCATTTT.

Remarks on this clone: Germline and junction disagree at one end, which may indicate a read error. This chain links TRBV19 with TRBJ2-3, with TRBD1 identical over 9 bases. Per the germline V gene, CDR1 is LNHDA and CDR2 is SQIVND (reference sequence). The CDR3 loop spans 15 amino acids. This CDR3 is CASSLDRGKADTQYF. The CDR3 DNA follows: TGTGCCAGTAGTCTAGACAGGGGGAAAGCAGATACGCAGTATTTT.

This clone was picked up a small number of times. The V and J genes are TRBV25-1 and TRBJ1-2; D is possibly TRBD1 (6 bases). Germline lookup yields CDR1 MGHDK and CDR2 SYGVNS. This CDR3 spans 13 amino acids. With 7 bases removed from V and 8 bases from J, the gap between germline ends came to 17 bases. CDR3 DNA: TGTGCCAGCACCCTACAGGGCTTCGAGGGCTACACCTTC. Its translation: CASTLQGFEGYTF.

The V call is TRBV29-1, the J call TRBJ2-2, with D tentatively TRBD2 (6 bases). The CDR3 runs to 14 residues. Germline V gene data show CDR1 as SQVTM and CDR2 as ANQGSEA. V was cut by 2 bases and J by 7 bases, with 14 bases left in between. The CDR3 DNA follows: TGCAGCGTTGAACCGAGCGGGTCAGGCGGGGAGCTGTTTTTT. Its protein product is CSVEPSGSGGELFF.

This clone showed up just a few times. The chain has TRBV10-2 and TRBJ2-7, with D tentatively TRBD2 (5 bases). V shed 6 bases and J shed 2 bases, with 8 bases lying between them. The CDR3 contains 12 residues. CDR1 is WSHSY and CDR2 is SAAADI in the germline V gene. The CDR3 protein is CASSPAAYEQYV. Written as DNA, the CDR3 is TGCGCCAGCAGCCCAGCGGCCTACGAGCAGTACGTC.

The sample holds a few counts of this clone. Here the CDR3 omits its conserved ending phenylalanine or tryptophan, so a read error is the likely source. The chain couples TRBV7-9 to TRBJ1-6; 7 nucleotides match TRBD1. The CDR3 runs 17 residues. CDR1 SEHNR and CDR2 FQNEAQ come from the germline V gene (reference sequence). The CDR3 spells CARSSHERKGGSSPLHV. The CDR3 DNA reads as TGTGCCAGAAGCTCCCACGAACGGAAAGGGGGCAGTTCACCCCTCCACGTT.

This clone was counted between two and nine times. V is TRBV5-4 and J is TRBJ2-2; the D gene is possibly TRBD1 (6 bases). The CDR3 covers 15 residues. Trimming stripped 0 bases from V and 3 bases from J, with 9 bases between. Germline V gene sequence: CDR1 SGHNT, CDR2 YYREEE (reference sequence). For the CDR3, the DNA is TGTGCCAGCAGCTTGGCAGGGGTTCACACCGGGGAGCTGTTTTTT. Protein sequence: CASSLAGVHTGELFF.

This clone was observed a handful of times. V gene TRBV5-4 combines with J gene TRBJ2-1; 8 nucleotides agree with TRBD1. Trimming took 1 base from V and 9 from J; bases not matched to a gene: 3. This CDR3 has 13 amino acids. CDR1 is SGHNT, CDR2 YYREEE, per germline (reference sequence). This chain's CDR3 is CASSLTGGFEQFF. The DNA for the CDR3 is TGTGCCAGCAGCTTGACAGGGGGTTTTGAGCAGTTCTTC.

This clone has just a few counts. The genes are TRBV2 and TRBJ2-1, with TRBD2 as a possible D gene (6 bases). Germline V gene sequence: CDR1 SNHLY, CDR2 FYNNEI. Trimming took 8 bases from V and 5 from J, leaving 13 bases between them. The CDR3 is 13 amino acids. The chain's CDR3 is CASGEWGDNEQFF. The CDR3 DNA follows: TGTGCCAGCGGGGAGTGGGGGGACAATGAGCAGTTCTTC.

This clone was seen a few times. Other DNA variants within this sample encode the same CDR3. This chain connects TRBV6-5 to TRBJ1-6; tentative D call: TRBD1 (5 bases). The V and J ends lost 2 bases and 13 bases respectively, with 15 bases between them. From germline, CDR1 is MNHEY and CDR2 SVGAGI. The CDR3 extends over 14 amino acids. CDR3 sequence (DNA): TGTGCCAGCAGTTACAGCAGGGAGGACTCTCCCCTCCACTTT. Translated, it gives CASSYSREDSPLHF.

This rearrangement joins TRBV5-1 to TRBJ2-2, with 7 bases that match TRBD1. V shed 3 bases, J shed 6 bases, and the junction held 5 bases outside the gene matches. Germline V gene sequence: CDR1 SGHRS, CDR2 YFSETQ. The CDR3 spans 14 residues. DNA for the CDR3: TGCGCCAGCAGCTCGACAGGGTCGGCCGGGGAGCTGTTTTTT. This encodes CASSSTGSAGELFF. Full variable domain (missing parts from reference TRBV5-1 and TRBJ2-2): KAGVTQTPRYLIKTRGQQVTLSCSPISGHRSVSWYQQTPGQGLQFLFEYFSETQRNKGNFPGRFSGRQFSNSRSEMNVSTLELGDSALYLCASSSTGSAGELFFGEGSRLTVL.

Remarks on this clone: The junction does not match germline at one end; this may be a read error. V usage is TRBV5-6 and J usage is TRBJ2-5; 8 bases align to TRBD1. CDR3 length equals 13 residues. Germline V CDR1 and CDR2: SGHDT, YYEEEE. CDR3 DNA: TGTGCCAACAGCTTAACAGGGGGAGAGACCCAGTACTTC. As protein: CANSLTGGETQYF. Looking up the rest from reference TRBV5-6 and TRBJ2-5 gives the full variable domain: DAGVTQSPTHLIKTRGQQVTLRCSPKSGHDTVSWYQQALGQGPQFIFQYYEEEERQRGNFPDRFSGHQFPNYSSELNVNALLLGDSALYLCANSLTGGETQYFGPGTRLLVL.

This chain uses TRBV7-9 with TRBJ1-3; a possible D gene is TRBD1 (5 bases). This CDR3 contains 14 residues. Germline loops: CDR1 SEHNR, CDR2 FQNEAQ (reference sequence). The V end was cut by 4 bases, the J end by 6 bases, with 13 bases between. This CDR3 is CASSWGQGANTIYF. The CDR3 DNA reads as TGTGCCAGCAGCTGGGGCCAGGGCGCAAACACCATATATTTT. The entire variable domain, with the rest obtained from reference TRBV7-9 and TRBJ1-3, is as follows: DTGVSQNPRHKITKRGQNVTFRCDPISEHNRLYWYRQTLGQGPEFLTYFQNEAQLEKSRLLSDRFSAERPKGSFSTLEIQRTEQGDSAMYLCASSWGQGANTIYFGEGSWLTVV.

The gene calls are TRBV2 and TRBJ1-1, with 7 nucleotides matching TRBD1. The CDR3 consists of 16 residues. Germline assignment: CDR1 SNHLY and CDR2 FYNNEI. The V gene end was trimmed by 4 bases and the J gene end by 4 bases; junction bases not matched to a gene: 12. CDR3 residues: CASSGPGRQGRTEAFF. The CDR3 DNA follows: TGTGCCAGCAGTGGACCGGGCCGACAGGGACGCACTGAAGCTTTCTTT. The full variable domain, in which reference TRBV2 and TRBJ1-1 provide the parts outside the CDR3, is EPEVTQTPSHQVTQMGQEVILRCVPISNHLYFYWYRQILGQKVEFLVSFYNNEISEKSEIFDDQFSVERPDGSNFTLKIRSTKLEDSAMYFCASSGPGRQGRTEAFFGQGTRLTVV.

This clone was detected a few times. The V gene is TRBV28, the J gene TRBJ2-1; TRBD1 matches 10 bases. The CDR3 has 15 amino acids. Germline V gives CDR1 MDHEN, CDR2 SYDVKM. The V segment lost 6 bases and the J segment 6 bases; nucleotides outside the gene matches: 8. CDR3 coding DNA: TGTGCCAGCAGATCCGCGGGACAGGGGATCAATGAGCAGTTCTTC. It codes for CASRSAGQGINEQFF.

The V gene is TRBV4-1, the J gene TRBJ2-5; 9 nucleotides match TRBD1. The V and J ends lost 6 bases and 5 bases, in that order; junction bases with no gene match: 10. Germline CDR1 and CDR2: MGHRA and YSYEKL. The CDR3 runs 15 residues. This CDR3 is CASRFSGTGSETQYF. In DNA form, the CDR3 reads TGCGCCAGCAGATTTTCGGGGACAGGGAGCGAGACCCAGTACTTC.